One sample yielded the 26 T cell receptor beta chains listed below, sequenced in a study of shared T cell receptors in the human thymus. Assay used: immunoSEQ multiplex PCR; TCRdb lists only in-frame clones, some missing. Of about 730,000 clones listed, 70% to 90% are singletons. These data were also reused for a study on human thymus T cells.

The sequencing sample was made of thymocytes. These receptors all come from a girl less than two years old with a congenital heart defect.

This clone was observed once. The chain joins TRBV13 to TRBJ1-1, with TRBD1 identical over 7 bases. The germline V gene has CDR1 PRHDT and CDR2 FYEKMQ (reference sequence). V was pared by 5 bases and J by 4 bases, with 19 bases of the junction left unmatched. The CDR3 covers 18 residues. CDR3 region: CASSARKTGKRSITEAFF. The CDR3, as DNA: TGTGCCAGCAGCGCCCGAAAGACAGGGAAGCGGAGTATCACTGAAGCTTTCTTT.

V and J are TRBV5-5 and TRBJ2-1; D is unclear. The V end lost 0 bases, the J end lost 7 bases, and 14 bases lay between the germline ends. This CDR3 has 15 amino acids. From germline, CDR1 is SGHKS and CDR2 YYEKEE (reference sequence). The CDR3 DNA is TGTGCCAGCAGCTTGGTCCAGACCCGGGTAAATGAGCAGTTCTTC. Its translation: CASSLVQTRVNEQFF.

This sequence joins TRBV4-3 and TRBJ2-7; D is uncertain. Looked up from germline, CDR1 is LGHNA and CDR2 is YSLEER. The CDR3 is 16 residues long. Trimming stripped 1 base from V and 0 bases from J, with 13 bases between. CDR3 bases: TGCGCCAGCAGCCAAGGGCGTGGCGACACCTCCTACGAGCAGTACTTC. This sequence encodes CASSQGRGDTSYEQYF.

The genes are TRBV7-9 and TRBJ2-3, with 7 bases matching TRBD2. The CDR3 runs 14 residues. The J segment lost 6 bases and the V segment lost 1 base, leaving 4 bases of the junction unmatched. Germline V CDR1 and CDR2: SEHNR, FQNEAQ (reference sequence). CDR3 sequence (DNA): TGTGCCAGCAGCTTAGAGACTAGCCACGATACGCAGTATTTT. It encodes CASSLETSHDTQYF.

The chain links TRBV5-1 to TRBJ1-4; tentatively, D is TRBD1 (6 bases). This CDR3 has 13 amino acids. The germline V gene has CDR1 SGHRS and CDR2 YFSETQ. Trimming removed 5 bases from V and 5 bases from J, with 10 bases in between. CDR3 bases: TGCGCCAGCAGTACACAGGGCAATGAAAAACTGTTTTTT. Protein: CASSTQGNEKLFF.

The chain has TRBV28 and TRBJ2-7, with a possible D match to TRBD1 (5 bases). Trimming removed 5 bases from V and 4 bases from J, with 21 bases in between. Looked up from germline, CDR1 is MDHEN and CDR2 is SYDVKM. This CDR3 is 16 amino acids long. The CDR3 loop reads CASSTTGHLGLYEQYF. The CDR3 DNA reads as TGTGCCAGCAGTACTACCGGACATCTAGGTTTATACGAGCAGTACTTC.

This chain connects TRBV11-2 to TRBJ2-1, with D possibly matching TRBD2 (5 bases). The germline gives CDR1 SGHAT, CDR2 FQNNGV. Trimming took off 5 bases at V and 10 bases at J, with 15 bases between the two ends. The CDR3 runs to 13 residues. The DNA of the CDR3 is TGTGCCAGCAGCATTCAATTCCGAGGGGAGCAGTTCTTC. It codes for CASSIQFRGEQFF.

The chain employs TRBV6-6 and TRBJ2-7, with D perhaps TRBD1 (5 bases). The V end lost 0 bases, the J end lost 2 bases, and 11 bases lay between the germline ends. CDR1 is MNHNY and CDR2 is SVGAGI in the germline V gene (reference sequence). The CDR3 is made up of 15 amino acids. CDR3 amino acids: CASSYSHDSPYEQYF. The CDR3 region has the DNA TGTGCCAGCAGTTACTCCCACGACAGCCCCTACGAGCAGTACTTC.

The chain is built from TRBV2 and TRBJ1-1; D may be TRBD1 (5 bases). V gave up 7 bases and J gave up 5 bases, with 8 bases separating them. In germline, CDR1 is SNHLY, CDR2 FYNNEI. The CDR3 totals 11 residues. Here the CDR3 reads CASTRQTEAFF. The DNA for the CDR3 is TGTGCCAGCACCCGACAGACTGAAGCTTTCTTT.

This clone was found a few times. This chain connects TRBV4-1 to TRBJ1-5, with D possibly matching TRBD1 (6 bases). V lost 4 bases and J lost 5, with 15 bases in between. This CDR3 has 15 amino acids. Looked up from germline, CDR1 is MGHRA and CDR2 is YSYEKL. The CDR3, as DNA: TGCGCCAGCAGCCGCGTTTCAGGGGCGGATCAGCCCCAGCATTTT. Protein product: CASSRVSGADQPQHF.

The chain uses TRBV13 and TRBJ1-6; the match to TRBD1 covers 7 bases. Unmatched junction bases numbered 11, after V lost 5 bases and J lost 10 bases. The CDR3 sequence is 15 residues long. Looked up from germline, CDR1 is PRHDT and CDR2 is FYEKMQ (reference sequence). DNA for the CDR3: TGTGCCAGCAGCCCAGGGCCCCACAGGGGCTCACCCCTCCACTTT. It codes for CASSPGPHRGSPLHF.

This clone was recorded only once. The germline gene is not matched at one end of the junction; a read error may be the cause. This sample also contains other DNA sequences that code for the same CDR3. The chain carries TRBV4-1 and TRBJ1-1; no clear D gene. This CDR3 region has 16 residues. CDR1 and CDR2 (germline): MGHRA, YSYEKL. The CDR3 is CASSQDVASRAGVAFF. The CDR3 DNA sequence: TGCGCTAGCAGCCAAGATGTCGCCTCCAGAGCGGGTGTGGCTTTCTTT.

The J gene is TRBJ1-2, the V gene TRBV10-3, with a tentative D call TRBD1 (5 bases). The CDR3 is 15 residues long. Germline V lookup: CDR1 ENHRY, CDR2 SYGVKD. V lost 4 bases and J lost 5, with 17 bases in between. The CDR3 DNA is TGTGCCATCAGTGGACAGTTAGAAATTTCTTATGGCTACACCTTC. This gives the protein CAISGQLEISYGYTF.

The gene calls are TRBV28 and TRBJ2-7; D may be TRBD1 (6 bases). The CDR3 sequence is 17 residues long. The germline V gene has CDR1 MDHEN and CDR2 SYDVKM. Between the trimmed V and J ends, which lost 3 bases and 3 bases, there was a span of 21 bases. The CDR3 DNA follows: TGTGCCAGCAGTTTTGCAAGAGAAGACAGGTCCCGCTACGAGCAGTACTTC. This gives the protein CASSFAREDRSRYEQYF. The full variable domain, in which reference TRBV28 and TRBJ2-7 provide the parts outside the CDR3, is DVKVTQSSRYLVKRTGEKVFLECVQDMDHENMFWYRQDPGLGLRLIYFSYDVKMKEKGDIPEGYSVSREKKERFSLILESASTNQTSMYLCASSFAREDRSRYEQYFGPGTRLTVT.

This CDR3 is CASSLCGGATYEQYF. The CDR3 DNA is TGCGCCAGCAGCTTGTGCGGCGGGGCAACCTACGAGCAGTACTTC. The chain employs TRBV5-1 and TRBJ2-7; maybe TRBD2 (6 bases). V lost 1 base to trimming and J lost 2 bases, with 13 bases between them. Germline CDR1 and CDR2: SGHRS and YFSETQ. The CDR3 runs 15 residues.

To note about this clone: One end of the junction fails to match germline, which may point to a read error. The chain carries TRBV6-5 and TRBJ1-2, with D perhaps TRBD1 (6 bases). CDR1 and CDR2 from the germline V gene are MNHEY and SVGAGI. The CDR3 spans 15 residues. CDR3 loop: CAGSYGQGGGYGYTF. CDR3 coding DNA: TGTGCCGGCAGTTACGGGCAGGGAGGGGGGTATGGCTACACCTTC.

V gene TRBV7-3 combines with J gene TRBJ1-6; 11 bases agree with TRBD1. Trimming removed 3 bases from V and 16 bases from J; junction bases left unmatched: 11. CDR1 SGHTA and CDR2 FQGTGA come from the germline V gene. The CDR3 extends over 15 amino acids. The CDR3 DNA follows: TGTGCCAGCAGCTTGGGACAGGGGGAGCGCGGAGATCTCCACTTT. It translates to CASSLGQGERGDLHF.

This clone has a handful of counts. This chain uses TRBV6-6 with TRBJ2-1; 7 positions match TRBD2. The V segment lost 5 bases and the J segment 2 bases; nucleotides outside the gene matches: 9. Germline loops: CDR1 MNHNY, CDR2 SVGAGI (reference sequence). This CDR3 comprises 16 residues. CDR3: CASSPPGGSTYNEQFF. The DNA of the CDR3 is TGTGCCAGCAGTCCTCCGGGAGGATCGACCTACAATGAGCAGTTCTTC.

This clone has only one observation. This rearrangement joins TRBV4-1 to TRBJ1-1, with a weak D call TRBD1 (6 bases). There are 19 residues in the CDR3. The germline V gene encodes CDR1 MGHRA and CDR2 YSYEKL. Trimming took off 1 base at V and 1 base at J, with 22 bases between the two ends. CDR3 residues: CASSQAVVRDTYSNTEAFF. CDR3 sequence (DNA): TGCGCCAGCAGCCAAGCTGTAGTCCGGGACACTTACTCGAACACTGAAGCTTTCTTT.

This chain connects TRBV29-1 to TRBJ2-1; 9 bases map to TRBD2. Looked up from germline, CDR1 is SQVTM and CDR2 is ANQGSEA. Trimming cost V 7 bases and J 2 bases; bases outside gene matches: 9. CDR3 size: 15 residues. CDR3 protein: CSGSLAGKTYNEQFF. CDR3 coding DNA: TGCAGCGGCAGCCTAGCGGGGAAGACCTACAATGAGCAGTTCTTC.

The chain combines TRBV5-5 with TRBJ2-7; D might be TRBD1 (6 bases). V was trimmed by 0 bases and J by 2 bases, leaving 9 bases between them. The length of the CDR3 is 14 residues. Looked up from germline, CDR1 is SGHKS and CDR2 is YYEKEE (reference sequence). The CDR3 sequence is CASSLVDSAYEQYF. The CDR3 nucleotides are TGTGCCAGCAGCTTGGTGGACAGTGCCTACGAGCAGTACTTC.

This chain links TRBV25-1 with TRBJ1-5; the D gene is possibly TRBD1 (5 bases). Deletions cut 2 bases from V and 0 bases from J, with 17 bases between. CDR1 is MGHDK, CDR2 SYGVNS, per germline. CDR3 length: 18 amino acids. In DNA, the CDR3 is TGTGCCAGCAGTGAAGGTCTAGAGGAACAGGATAGCAATCAGCCCCAGCATTTT. It translates to CASSEGLEEQDSNQPQHF.

The chain has TRBV7-9 and TRBJ1-2, with no clear D. Trimming stripped 5 bases from V and 2 bases from J, with 15 bases between. From germline, CDR1 is SEHNR and CDR2 FQNEAQ (reference sequence). CDR3 length equals 15 residues. The CDR3 reads CASSHNSGPNYGYTF. CDR3 DNA: TGTGCCAGCAGCCACAATTCAGGTCCCAACTATGGCTACACCTTC.

The chain carries TRBV2 and TRBJ2-7, with D possibly TRBD1 on 6 matching bases. From germline, CDR1 is SNHLY and CDR2 FYNNEI. V dropped 6 bases and J dropped 4 bases, with 22 bases sitting between them. This CDR3 is built from 16 residues. The CDR3 here is CASRPTIRGHLYEQYF. The CDR3 coding sequence is TGTGCCAGCAGGCCGACAATCAGGGGACACTTATACGAGCAGTACTTC.

The rearrangement joins TRBV15 to TRBJ2-3; D not certain. This CDR3 is built from 12 residues. With 5 bases removed from V and 12 bases from J, the gap between germline ends came to 15 bases. Germline CDR1 and CDR2: LNHNV and YYDKDF (reference sequence). The CDR3 spells CATSGHSPTQYF. CDR3 DNA: TGTGCCACCAGCGGTCACAGTCCCACTCAGTATTTT.

The CDR3 DNA sequence: TGTGCCAGCAGTACCGGGACAGGGCCCGATCCCTATAATTCACCCCTCCACTTT. Translation gives CASSTGTGPDPYNSPLHF. The J gene is TRBJ1-6, the V gene TRBV28, with TRBD1 matching 9 bases. V was pared by 5 bases and J by 2 bases, with 10 bases of the junction left unmatched. The CDR3 has 18 residues. Germline CDR1 and CDR2: MDHEN and SYDVKM.